The 9 T cell receptor beta chains reported below all come from one sample, sequenced in a study of vaccination effects on CD4 cells after COVID-19. For these TCRs, the target antigens are not known. Produced via immunoSEQ multiplex PCR; TCRdb's table is partial and in-frame only. This table holds under 65,000 clones, under 80% found once. Antigen-specific CD4+ T cells were expanded with viral peptide pools in the ViraFEST assay before sequencing. Culture proceeded for under twelve days, and CD4+ T cells were then isolated. The individual was infected with SARS-CoV-2 between March and December 2020, as confirmed by PCR. The sequenced sample was CD4+ T cells from PBMCs cultured with HIV peptides, obtained before COVID-19 vaccination. Subset denoted: HIV-1 Nef peptide pool negative control/reference culture. The receptors come from a human donor who had a prior SARS-CoV-2 infection.

The rearrangement links TRBV5-4 to TRBJ2-3; D gene unclear. V lost 0 bases to trimming and J lost 6 bases, with 8 bases between them. The germline V gene has CDR1 SGHNT and CDR2 YYREEE (reference sequence). CDR3 length equals 13 residues. The DNA for the CDR3 is TGTGCCAGCAGCTTGGTTCGCTCTGATACGCAGTATTTT. Translating gives CASSLVRSDTQYF. Complete variable domain (other parts from reference TRBV5-4 and TRBJ2-3): ETGVTQSPTHLIKTRGQQVTLRCSSQSGHNTVSWYQQALGQGPQFIFQYYREEENGRGNFPPRFSGLQFPNYSSELNVNALELDDSALYLCASSLVRSDTQYFGPGTRLTVL.

The chain recombines TRBV18 with TRBJ2-5; D gene uncertain. Trimming shortened V by 3 bases and J by 6 bases, and 8 bases separated the two germline ends. Germline CDR1 is KGHSH and CDR2 is LQKENI. The CDR3 spans 12 residues. This CDR3 is CASSPLVQTQYF. In nucleotides, the CDR3 is TGTGCCAGCTCACCTCTGGTCCAGACCCAGTACTTC. The whole variable domain, remainder taken from reference TRBV18 and TRBJ2-5, is NAGVMQNPRHLVRRRGQEARLRCSPMKGHSHVYWYRQLPEEGLKFMVYLQKENIIDESGMPKERFSAEFPKEGPSILRIQQVVRGDSAAYFCASSPLVQTQYFGPGTRLLVL.

This chain joins TRBV19 and TRBJ2-1; 8 bases map to TRBD1. The CDR3 runs 14 residues. Germline CDR1 LNHDA, CDR2 SQIVND (reference sequence). The trim removed 2 bases at V and 6 bases at J, leaving 3 bases unmatched. The CDR3 DNA follows: TGTGCCAGTAGTATACAGGGGGCGGGCAATGAGCAGTTCTTC. Translated, it gives CASSIQGAGNEQFF.

This clone was counted between two and nine times. The chain joins TRBV7-9 to TRBJ2-1; TRBD2 matches at 8 bases. Unmatched junction bases numbered 15, after V lost 5 bases and J lost 6 bases. Germline loops: CDR1 SEHNR, CDR2 FQNEAQ (reference sequence). The CDR3 consists of 17 residues. CDR3 in DNA: TGTGCCAGCAGCCCTAGGATAGGACTAGCATCTCTCAATGAGCAGTTCTTC. Translating gives CASSPRIGLASLNEQFF.

V usage is TRBV5-1 and J usage is TRBJ1-4; no reliable D call. The CDR3 length is 13 residues. Trimming cost V 0 bases and J 4 bases, with 4 bases left between them. Germline values: CDR1 SGHRS, CDR2 YFSETQ. Written as DNA, the CDR3 is TGCGCCAGCAGCTTGGCGTTTAATGAAAAACTGTTTTTT. Translating gives CASSLAFNEKLFF.

In this sample, this clone turned up a few times. The gene calls are TRBV5-1 and TRBJ2-2; possibly TRBD1 for D (5 bases). This CDR3 region has 14 residues. The ends were cut back, 5 bases at V and 1 base at J, with 9 bases in the middle. Germline CDR1 and CDR2: SGHRS and YFSETQ. In nucleotides, the CDR3 is TGCGCCAGCAGGACAGTGTTGAACACCGGGGAGCTGTTTTTT. This translates into CASRTVLNTGELFF.

This clone was seen a handful of times. The J gene is TRBJ1-1, the V gene TRBV5-1, with 7 bases identical to TRBD1. Trimming at V came to 6 bases and at J to 0 bases, leaving 8 bases not matched to a gene. The CDR3 contains 15 residues. The germline V gene has CDR1 SGHRS and CDR2 YFSETQ. The CDR3 protein is CASNIGDRMNTEAFF. The DNA for the CDR3 is TGCGCCAGCAACATCGGGGACAGAATGAACACTGAAGCTTTCTTT.

J is TRBJ1-5 and V is TRBV18; D is unclear. There are 13 residues in the CDR3. Germline CDR1 is KGHSH and CDR2 is LQKENI. The V gene lost 2 bases and the J gene lost 5 bases, with 7 bases spanning the gap. The CDR3 here is CASSPSLDQPQHF. The CDR3 DNA is TGTGCCAGCTCACCATCGCTGGATCAGCCCCAGCATTTT.

This clone has more than one count but fewer than ten. The genes are TRBV15 and TRBJ2-5; TRBD1 matches at 9 bases. Per germline, CDR1 LNHNV and CDR2 YYDKDF (reference sequence). The CDR3 consists of 14 residues. V lost 3 bases and J lost 3; bases outside the gene matches: 2. The CDR3, as DNA: TGTGCCACCAGCAGGGGGGACAGGGAAGAGACCCAGTACTTC. It translates to CATSRGDREETQYF.